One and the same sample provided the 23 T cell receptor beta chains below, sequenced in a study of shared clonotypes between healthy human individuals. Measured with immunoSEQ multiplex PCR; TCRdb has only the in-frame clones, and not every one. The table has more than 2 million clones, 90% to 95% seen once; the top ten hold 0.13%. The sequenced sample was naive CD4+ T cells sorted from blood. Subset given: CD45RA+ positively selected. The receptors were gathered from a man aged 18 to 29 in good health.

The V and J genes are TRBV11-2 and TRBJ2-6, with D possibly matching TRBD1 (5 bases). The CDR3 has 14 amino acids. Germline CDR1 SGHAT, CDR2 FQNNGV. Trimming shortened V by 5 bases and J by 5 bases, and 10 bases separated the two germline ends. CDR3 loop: CASSPQGRANVLTF. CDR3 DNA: TGTGCCAGCAGCCCCCAGGGCCGGGCCAACGTCCTGACTTTC.

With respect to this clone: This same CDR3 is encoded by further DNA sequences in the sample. The CDR3 nucleotides are TGTGCCAGCAGGGGGGACACAGATACGCAGTATTTT. This sequence encodes CASRGDTDTQYF. The gene calls are TRBV6-5 and TRBJ2-3; TRBD1 or TRBD2 may be the D gene (5 bases each). V lost 6 bases, J lost 2 bases, and 6 bases lay in between. Germline-derived CDR1 and CDR2 are MNHEY and SVGAGI. The CDR3 contains 12 residues.

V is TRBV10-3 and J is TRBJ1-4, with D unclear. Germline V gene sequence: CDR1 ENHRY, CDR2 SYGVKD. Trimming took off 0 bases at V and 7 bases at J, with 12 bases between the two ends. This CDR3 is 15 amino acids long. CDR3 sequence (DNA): TGTGCCATCAGTGAGTCATCCGGGTTACGTGAAAAACTGTTTTTT. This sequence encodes CAISESSGLREKLFF.

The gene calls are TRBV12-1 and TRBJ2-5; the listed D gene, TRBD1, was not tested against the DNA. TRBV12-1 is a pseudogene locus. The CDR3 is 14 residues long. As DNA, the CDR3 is TGTGCCAGCAGCTTTACCCGACAGCAAGAGACCCAGTACTTC. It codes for CASSFTRQQETQYF.

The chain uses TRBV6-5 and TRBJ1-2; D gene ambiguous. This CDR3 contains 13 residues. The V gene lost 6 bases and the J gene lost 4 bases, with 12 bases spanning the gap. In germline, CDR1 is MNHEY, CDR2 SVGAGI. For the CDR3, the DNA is TGTGCCAGCAGCCGAGAAGCGGCCTATGGCTACACCTTC. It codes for CASSREAAYGYTF.

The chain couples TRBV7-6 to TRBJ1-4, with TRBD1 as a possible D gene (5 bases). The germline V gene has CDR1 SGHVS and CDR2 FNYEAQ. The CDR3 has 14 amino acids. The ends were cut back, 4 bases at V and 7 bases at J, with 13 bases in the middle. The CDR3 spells CASSSTAEGEKLFF. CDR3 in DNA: TGTGCCAGCAGCTCGACAGCAGAGGGTGAAAAACTGTTTTTT.

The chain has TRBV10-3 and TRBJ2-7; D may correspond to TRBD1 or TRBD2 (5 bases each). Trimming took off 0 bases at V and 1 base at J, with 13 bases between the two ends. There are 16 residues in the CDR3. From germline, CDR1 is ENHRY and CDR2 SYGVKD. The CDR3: CAISESSVGVSYEQYF. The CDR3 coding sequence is TGTGCCATCAGTGAGTCGAGTGTGGGGGTTTCCTACGAGCAGTACTTC.

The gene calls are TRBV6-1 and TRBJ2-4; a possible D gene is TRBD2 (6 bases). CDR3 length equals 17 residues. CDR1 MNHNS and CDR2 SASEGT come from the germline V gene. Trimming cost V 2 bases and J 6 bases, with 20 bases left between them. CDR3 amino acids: CASSELSSRDWGNIQYF. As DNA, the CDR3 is TGTGCCAGCAGTGAACTTTCAAGCCGGGACTGGGGAAACATTCAGTACTTC.

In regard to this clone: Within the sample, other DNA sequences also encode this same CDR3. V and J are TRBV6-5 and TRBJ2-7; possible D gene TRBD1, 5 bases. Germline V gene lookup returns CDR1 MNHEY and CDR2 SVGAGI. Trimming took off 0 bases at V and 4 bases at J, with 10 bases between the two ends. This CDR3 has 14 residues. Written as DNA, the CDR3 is TGTGCCAGCAGTTACTCTAGGGGCCCATACGAGCAGTACTTC. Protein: CASSYSRGPYEQYF.

CDR3 region: CASRRPTETYEQYF. CDR3 bases: TGTGCCAGCAGACGACCGACAGAGACCTACGAGCAGTACTTC. The rearrangement links TRBV27 to TRBJ2-7; perhaps TRBD1 as D (5 bases). Trimming left V 6 bases short and J 2 bases short, with 14 bases between. The CDR3 extends over 14 amino acids. Germline CDR1 is MNHEY and CDR2 is SMNVEV (reference sequence).

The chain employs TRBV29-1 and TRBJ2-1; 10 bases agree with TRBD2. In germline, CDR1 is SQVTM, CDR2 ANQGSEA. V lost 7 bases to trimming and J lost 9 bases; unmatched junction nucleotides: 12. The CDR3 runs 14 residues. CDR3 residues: CSARLAGLVSEQFF. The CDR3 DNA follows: TGCAGCGCTCGACTAGCGGGTCTAGTTAGTGAGCAGTTCTTC.

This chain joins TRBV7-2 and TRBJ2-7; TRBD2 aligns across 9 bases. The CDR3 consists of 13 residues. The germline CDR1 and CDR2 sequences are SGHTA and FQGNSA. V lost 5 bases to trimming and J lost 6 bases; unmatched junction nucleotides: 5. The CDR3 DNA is TGTGCCAGCAGCCCTCGGACTAGCGCCGAGCAGTACTTC. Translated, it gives CASSPRTSAEQYF.

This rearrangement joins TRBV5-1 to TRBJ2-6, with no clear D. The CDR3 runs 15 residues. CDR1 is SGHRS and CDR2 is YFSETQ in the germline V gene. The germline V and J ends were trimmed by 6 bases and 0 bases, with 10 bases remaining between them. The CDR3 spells CASTERASGANVLTF. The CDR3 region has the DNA TGCGCCAGCACCGAAAGGGCCTCTGGGGCCAACGTCCTGACTTTC. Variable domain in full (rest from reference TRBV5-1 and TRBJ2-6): KAGVTQTPRYLIKTRGQQVTLSCSPISGHRSVSWYQQTPGQGLQFLFEYFSETQRNKGNFPGRFSGRQFSNSRSEMNVSTLELGDSALYLCASTERASGANVLTFGAGSRLTVL.

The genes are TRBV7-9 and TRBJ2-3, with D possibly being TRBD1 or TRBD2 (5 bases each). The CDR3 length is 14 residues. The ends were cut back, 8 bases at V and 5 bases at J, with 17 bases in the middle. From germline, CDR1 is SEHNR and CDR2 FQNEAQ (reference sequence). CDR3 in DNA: TGTGCCAGCGGCTATCGGGGCGCGGGAGATACGCAGTATTTT. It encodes CASGYRGAGDTQYF.

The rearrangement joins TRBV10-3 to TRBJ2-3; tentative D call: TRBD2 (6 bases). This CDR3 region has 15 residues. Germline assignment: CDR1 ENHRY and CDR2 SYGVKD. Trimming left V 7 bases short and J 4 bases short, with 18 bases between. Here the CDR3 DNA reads TGTGCCATCAATACGCGGGACGCCAACGCAGATACGCAGTATTTT. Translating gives CAINTRDANADTQYF.

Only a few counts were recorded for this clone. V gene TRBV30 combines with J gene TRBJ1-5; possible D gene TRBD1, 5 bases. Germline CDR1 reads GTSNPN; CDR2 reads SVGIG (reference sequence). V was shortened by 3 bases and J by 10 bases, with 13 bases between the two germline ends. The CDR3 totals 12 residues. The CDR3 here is CAWSQIGDPQHF. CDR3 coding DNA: TGTGCCTGGAGCCAGATAGGGGACCCCCAGCATTTT.

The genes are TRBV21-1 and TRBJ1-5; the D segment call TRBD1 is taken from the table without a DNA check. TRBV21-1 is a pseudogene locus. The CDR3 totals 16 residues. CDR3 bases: TGTGCCAGCAGCATAGGACAGGGGAAAAGCAATCAGCCCCAGCATTTT. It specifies CASSIGQGKSNQPQHF.

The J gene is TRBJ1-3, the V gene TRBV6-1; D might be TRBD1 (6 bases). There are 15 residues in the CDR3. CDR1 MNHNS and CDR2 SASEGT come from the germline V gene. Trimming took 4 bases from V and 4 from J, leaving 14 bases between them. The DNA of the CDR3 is TGTGCCAGCAGTGCAGGGGACTTCTCGGGAAACACCATATATTTT. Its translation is CASSAGDFSGNTIYF.

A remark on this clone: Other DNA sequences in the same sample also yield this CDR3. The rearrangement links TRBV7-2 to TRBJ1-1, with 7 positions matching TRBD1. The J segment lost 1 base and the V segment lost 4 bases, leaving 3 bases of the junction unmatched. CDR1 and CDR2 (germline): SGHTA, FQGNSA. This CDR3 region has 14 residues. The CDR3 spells CASSSGTANTEAFF. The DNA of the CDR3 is TGTGCCAGCAGCTCAGGGACAGCGAACACTGAAGCTTTCTTT.

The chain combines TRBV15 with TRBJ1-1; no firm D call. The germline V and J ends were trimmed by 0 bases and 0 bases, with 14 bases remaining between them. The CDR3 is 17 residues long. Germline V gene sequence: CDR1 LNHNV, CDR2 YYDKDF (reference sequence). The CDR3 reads CATSRDRVALMNTEAFF. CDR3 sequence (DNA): TGTGCCACCAGCAGAGATAGGGTCGCACTGATGAACACTGAAGCTTTCTTT.

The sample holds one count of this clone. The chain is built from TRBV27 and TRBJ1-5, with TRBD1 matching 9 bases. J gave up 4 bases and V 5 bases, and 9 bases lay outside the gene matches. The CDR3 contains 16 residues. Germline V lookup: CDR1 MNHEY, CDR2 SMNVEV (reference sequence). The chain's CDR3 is CASSALGTGPNQPQHF. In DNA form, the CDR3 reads TGTGCCAGCAGTGCCCTCGGGACAGGGCCTAATCAGCCCCAGCATTTT.

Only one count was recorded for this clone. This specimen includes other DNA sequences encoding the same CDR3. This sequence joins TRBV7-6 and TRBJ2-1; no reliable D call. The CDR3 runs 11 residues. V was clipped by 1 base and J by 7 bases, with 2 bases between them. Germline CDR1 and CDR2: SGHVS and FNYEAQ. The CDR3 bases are TGTGCCAGCAGCTTAGGTAATGAGCAGTTCTTC. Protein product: CASSLGNEQFF. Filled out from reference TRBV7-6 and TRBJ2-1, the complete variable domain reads GAGVSQSPRYKVTKRGQDVALRCDPISGHVSLYWYRQALGQGPEFLTYFNYEAQQDKSGLPNDRFSAERPEGSISTLTIQRTEQRDSAMYRCASSLGNEQFFGPGTRLTVL.

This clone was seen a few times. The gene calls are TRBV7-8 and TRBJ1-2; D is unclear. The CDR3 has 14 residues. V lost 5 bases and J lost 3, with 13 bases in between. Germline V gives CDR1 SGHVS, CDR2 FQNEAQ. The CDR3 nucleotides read TGTGCCAGCAGCCCGGAAGACACTTACTATGGCTACACCTTC. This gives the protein CASSPEDTYYGYTF.